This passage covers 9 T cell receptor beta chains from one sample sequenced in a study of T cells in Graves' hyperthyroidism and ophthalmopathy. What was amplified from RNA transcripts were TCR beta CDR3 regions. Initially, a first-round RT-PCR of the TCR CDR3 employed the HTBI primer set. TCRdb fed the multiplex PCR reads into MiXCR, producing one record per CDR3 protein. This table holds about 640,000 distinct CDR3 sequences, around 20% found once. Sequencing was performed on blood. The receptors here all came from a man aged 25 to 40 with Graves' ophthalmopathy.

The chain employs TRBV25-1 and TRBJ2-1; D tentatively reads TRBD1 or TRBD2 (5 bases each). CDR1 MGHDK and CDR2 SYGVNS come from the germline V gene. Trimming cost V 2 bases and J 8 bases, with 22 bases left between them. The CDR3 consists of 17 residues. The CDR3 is CASSENSGTLPLHEQFF. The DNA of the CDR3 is TGTGCCAGCAGTGAAAATTCAGGGACCCTGCCCCTCCATGAGCAGTTCTTC. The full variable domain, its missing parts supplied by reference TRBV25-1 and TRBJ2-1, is EADIYQTPRYLVIGTGKKITLECSQTMGHDKMYWYQQDPGMELHLIHYSYGVNSTEKGDLSSESTVSRIRTEHFPLTLESARPSHTSQYLCASSENSGTLPLHEQFFGPGTRLTVL.

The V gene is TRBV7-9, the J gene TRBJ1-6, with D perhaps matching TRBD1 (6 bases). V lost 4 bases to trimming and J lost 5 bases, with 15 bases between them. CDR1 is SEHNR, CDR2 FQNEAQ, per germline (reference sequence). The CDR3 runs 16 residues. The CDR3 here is CASSSATGLNNSPLHF. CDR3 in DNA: TGTGCCAGCAGCTCCGCCACAGGGCTCAATAATTCACCCCTCCACTTT. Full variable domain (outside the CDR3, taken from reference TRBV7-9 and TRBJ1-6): DTGVSQNPRHKITKRGQNVTFRCDPISEHNRLYWYRQTLGQGPEFLTYFQNEAQLEKSRLLSDRFSAERPKGSFSTLEIQRTEQGDSAMYLCASSSATGLNNSPLHFGNGTRLTVT.

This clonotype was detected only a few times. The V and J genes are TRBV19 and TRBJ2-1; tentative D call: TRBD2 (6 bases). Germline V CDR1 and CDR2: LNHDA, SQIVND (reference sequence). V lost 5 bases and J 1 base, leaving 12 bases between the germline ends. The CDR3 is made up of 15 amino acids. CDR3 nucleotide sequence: TGTGCCAGTAGTGTTAGCGGCATATCCTACAATGAGCAGTTCTTC. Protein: CASSVSGISYNEQFF.

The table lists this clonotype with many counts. The CDR3 sequence is CSARVGGLSYNEQFF. The CDR3 DNA sequence: TGCAGTGCTAGAGTTGGCGGGCTCTCCTACAATGAGCAGTTCTTC. This rearrangement joins TRBV20-1 to TRBJ2-1; possibly TRBD2 for D (5 bases). From germline, CDR1 is DFQATT and CDR2 SNEGSKA (reference sequence). V was clipped by 1 base and J by 0 bases, with 10 bases between them. The CDR3 has 15 amino acids.

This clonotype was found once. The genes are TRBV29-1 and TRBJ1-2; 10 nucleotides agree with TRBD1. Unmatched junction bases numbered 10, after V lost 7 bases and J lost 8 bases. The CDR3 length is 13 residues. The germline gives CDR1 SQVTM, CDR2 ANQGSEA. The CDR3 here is CSAGTGELGGYTF. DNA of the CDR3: TGCAGCGCCGGGACAGGGGAACTCGGGGGCTACACCTTC.

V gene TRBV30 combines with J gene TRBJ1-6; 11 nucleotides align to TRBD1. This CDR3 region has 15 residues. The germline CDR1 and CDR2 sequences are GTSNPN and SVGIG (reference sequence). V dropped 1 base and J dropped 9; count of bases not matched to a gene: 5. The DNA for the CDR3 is TGTGCCTGGAGTGCCGGACAGGGGGCACTTTCACCCCTCCACTTT. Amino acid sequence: CAWSAGQGALSPLHF.

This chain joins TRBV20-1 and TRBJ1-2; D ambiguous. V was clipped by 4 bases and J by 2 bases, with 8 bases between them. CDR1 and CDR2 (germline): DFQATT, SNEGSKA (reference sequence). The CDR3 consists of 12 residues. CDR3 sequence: CSAKQPNYGYTF. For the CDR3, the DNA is TGCAGTGCTAAACAGCCAAACTATGGCTACACCTTC.

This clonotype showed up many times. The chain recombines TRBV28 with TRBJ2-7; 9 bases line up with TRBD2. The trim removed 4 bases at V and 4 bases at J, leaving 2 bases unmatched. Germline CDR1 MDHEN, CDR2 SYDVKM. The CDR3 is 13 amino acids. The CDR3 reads CASSSSGRYEQYF. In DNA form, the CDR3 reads TGTGCCAGCAGTTCCAGCGGGAGGTACGAGCAGTACTTC.

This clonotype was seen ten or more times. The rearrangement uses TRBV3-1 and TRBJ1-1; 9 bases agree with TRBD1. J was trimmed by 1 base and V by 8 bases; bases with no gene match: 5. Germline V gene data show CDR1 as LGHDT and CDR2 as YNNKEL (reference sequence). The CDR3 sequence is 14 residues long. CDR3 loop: CASHPGQGNTEAFF. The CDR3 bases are TGTGCCAGCCACCCGGGACAGGGGAACACTGAAGCTTTCTTT.